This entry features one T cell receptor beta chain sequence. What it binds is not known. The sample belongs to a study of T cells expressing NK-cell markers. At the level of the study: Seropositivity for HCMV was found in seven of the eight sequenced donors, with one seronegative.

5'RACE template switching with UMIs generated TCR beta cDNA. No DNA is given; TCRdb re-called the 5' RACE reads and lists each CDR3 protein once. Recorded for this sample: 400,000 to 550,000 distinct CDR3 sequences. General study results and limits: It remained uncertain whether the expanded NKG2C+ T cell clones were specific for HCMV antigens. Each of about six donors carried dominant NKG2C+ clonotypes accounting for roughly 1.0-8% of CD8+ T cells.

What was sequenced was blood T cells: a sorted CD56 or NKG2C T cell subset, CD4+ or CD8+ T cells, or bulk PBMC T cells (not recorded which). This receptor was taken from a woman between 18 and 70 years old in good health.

This CDR3 is CASRLRTGSADTQYF. The genes are TRBV6-5 and TRBJ2-3; as DNA is missing, the TRBD1 call by TCRdb cannot be tested. The CDR3 sequence is 15 residues long. Germline CDR1 MNHEY, CDR2 SVGAGI.